The clone carrying this T cell receptor (beta chain) was observed at least ten times. Its cognate antigen is unknown. Template switching created a universal primer site, and the cDNA included unique molecular identifiers. TCRdb redid the calling of the 5' RACE reads with MiXCR, one entry per CDR3 protein. The table records 500,000 to 600,000 distinct CDR3 sequences, about 20% of them present only once. This CDR3 region has 13 residues. Germline lookup yields CDR1 LGHDT and CDR2 YNNKEL (reference sequence). Trimming took 4 bases from V and 4 from J, leaving 10 bases between them. This entry is derived from a study of identical twins. Study findings and constraints: Models, which agreed with sharing between unrelated individuals, nonetheless underestimated the out-of-frame TCR alpha sharing seen in monozygotic twins.

These data are also associated with another study on T cells expressing NK-cell markers. As that report states: HCMV serostatus: seven of eight sequenced donors positive, one negative.

The V gene is TRBV3-1, the J gene TRBJ1-1; D is uncertain. Sequences were obtained from CD4+ T cells sorted from blood. The TCR was taken from a woman aged 18 to 35 in good health. The CDR3 spells CASSLGSGTEAFF. The CDR3 DNA reads as TGTGCCAGCAGCCTGGGAAGTGGCACTGAAGCTTTCTTT.